This entry is about one T cell receptor (beta chain). Its target antigen remains unknown. No base qualities exist here, and no much larger clone lies one base off it. Enrolling through a virtual design, the prospective study's participants ranged in age from roughly 18 to 89 years and lived across roughly 24 United States geographic areas. In the prospective study, cohorts were assigned on the basis of participant-reported clinical history obtained from a screening survey and a study questionnaire. In the prospective study, mobile phlebotomists collected whole blood, serum and a nasopharyngeal or oropharyngeal swab from each participant. Additional blood draws and questionnaires over an approximately two-month period could optionally be provided by prospective study participants. Prospective study blood samples were shipped either frozen or at room temperature before DNA extraction. The junction shows trimming of 7 bases on V and 10 bases on J, plus 16 bases between the germline ends. The CDR3 starts with the cysteine, ends with the phenylalanine, and has 12 residues. Of the read, only the CDR3 DNA is kept; its 36 bases are in frame from base 1.

The data derive from a study of blood T cell repertoires in COVID-19 (dated by TCRdb to between 2020 and 2021). Turning to the overall study: Recovered participants in ImmuneRACE Cohort 3 were defined by two consecutive negative NP/OP PCR tests, clearance by a healthcare professional, or resolution of symptoms. The collaborator samples originated in the United States, Italy and Spain and spanned the acute and convalescent phases of COVID-19. The samples were drawn from two sources: the first 160 participants of the ongoing ImmuneRACE study, and 950 to 1,500 subjects contributed by 6 global collaborators. The dataset comprised deeply sampled blood TCRbeta repertoires from subjects exposed to, actively infected with, or recovered from COVID-19. The repertoires were released in a freely available public database meant as a resource for research on the immune response to SARS-CoV-2. The material from the prospective study consisted of cDNA or gDNA derived from T cells, B-cell-depleted T cells, or PBMCs. Where available, HLA class I and class II types were taken from metadata supplied by the sample provider and were not determined by assay-based typing. The sample metadata nearly always contained a de-identified subject ID, COVID-19 status, age in years and sex.

TCRbeta CDR3 regions were amplified from genomic DNA using the immunoSEQ Assay, a bias-controlled multiplex PCR. The study's own analysis went as follows. Within the assay, amplification of reference gene primers was used to estimate how many nucleated cells each sample contained. To quantify the absolute abundance of each unique TCRbeta CDR3 rearrangement, sequence reads were collapsed and filtered. For each sample, productive Simpson clonality was calculated as the square root of Simpson's diversity index over productive rearrangements. Drawn from immuneACCESS, this table holds only the in-frame rearrangements with V and J called that TCRdb kept. Clones are partly lost; checked studies trace under half to an unresolved V gene and leave the rest unexplained. The D gene and trimming were derived from the DNA, and the V and J assignments and clone size from that table. In all, the sample holds approximately 210,000 clones, and roughly 84% of those were seen once. The top ten constitute 7.2% of the sample.

What the work shows at the level of the full study, not this receptor alone: The amount of clinical and demographic metadata varied by source and participant and was provided uncurated.

The clonotype comes from a man aged 25 to 40 in a cohort exposed to, infected with or recovered from COVID-19 (not recorded which). Sequenced: PBMCs or T cells enriched from blood (not recorded which). The chain is made from TRBV12-3 or TRBV12-4 and TRBJ1-1, with a weak D call of TRBD1 (5 bases match). The nucleotides are TGTGCCAGCACCTTAGGGCGGGGGAGAGCTTTCTTT. It codes for CASTLGRGRAFF.